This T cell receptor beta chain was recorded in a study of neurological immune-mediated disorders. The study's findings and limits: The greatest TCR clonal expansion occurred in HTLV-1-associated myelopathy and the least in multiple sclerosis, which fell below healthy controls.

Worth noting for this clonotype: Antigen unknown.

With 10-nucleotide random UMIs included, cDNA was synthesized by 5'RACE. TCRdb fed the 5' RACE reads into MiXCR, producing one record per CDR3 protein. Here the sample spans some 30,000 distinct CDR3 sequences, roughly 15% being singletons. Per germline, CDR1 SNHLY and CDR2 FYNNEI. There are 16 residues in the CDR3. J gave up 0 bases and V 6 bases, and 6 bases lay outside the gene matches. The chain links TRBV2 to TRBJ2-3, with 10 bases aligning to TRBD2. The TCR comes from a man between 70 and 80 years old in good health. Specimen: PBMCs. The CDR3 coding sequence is TGTGCCAGCAGAGCCGGGACTAGCGTTAGCACAGATACGCAGTATTTT. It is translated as CASRAGTSVSTDTQYF.